A single sample gave rise to the 11 T cell receptor beta chains below, sequenced in a study of molecular identifiers for immune sequencing clone quantification. From the PCR reads, TCRdb called clonotypes with MiXCR, one entry per CDR3 protein. The repertoire holds 50,000 or so distinct CDR3 sequences, almost 25% seen once, with about 1.9% in the top ten. The sample consisted of naive CD8+ T cells from blood, with Jurkat cell RNA spiked in. Subset of the sample: FACS-sorted CD8+CD4-CCR7+CD45RA+ naive T cells. Receptor source: a human donor in good health. Some libraries in this study had Jurkat cell RNA spiked in.

This clonotype was detected ten times or more. The chain employs TRBV6-2 or TRBV6-3 and TRBJ2-7; weak D call: TRBD1 (6 bases). The CDR3 loop spans 13 amino acids. The germline V gene has CDR1 MNHEY and CDR2 SVGEGT. Trimming shortened V by 6 bases and J by 0 bases, and 9 bases separated the two germline ends. DNA for the CDR3: TGTGCCAGCAGAACAGGGAGCTCCTACGAGCAGTACTTC. Protein: CASRTGSSYEQYF.

Many counts were recorded for this clonotype. The V and J genes are TRBV18 and TRBJ1-5, with D unclear. Germline loops: CDR1 KGHSH, CDR2 LQKENI. Trimming removed 3 bases at V and 0 bases at J, with 24 bases between. The CDR3 totals 20 residues. In DNA, the CDR3 is TGTGCCAGCTCACCGTCGACCTTATCCGTTGGGGTATTTAGCAATCAGCCCCAGCATTTT. This codes for CASSPSTLSVGVFSNQPQHF.

This chain joins TRBV29-1 and TRBJ1-1; D is possibly TRBD1 (6 bases). This CDR3 is built from 13 residues. Germline CDR1 and CDR2: SQVTM and ANQGSEA. The ends were cut back, 0 bases at V and 2 bases at J, with 7 bases in the middle. The CDR3 here is CSVEEGANTEAFF. CDR3 DNA sequence: TGCAGCGTTGAAGAGGGGGCCAACACTGAAGCTTTCTTT.

Note on this clonotype: At one end, the junction sequence differs from germline, possibly due to a read error. The chain joins TRBV7-3 to TRBJ1-3; D ambiguous. The CDR3 runs to 19 residues. Germline V CDR1 and CDR2: SGHTA, FQGTGA. The CDR3 loop is CASSFPRVWGAGSGNPIYF. DNA for the CDR3: TGTGCCAGCAGCTTCCCTAGGGTTTGGGGAGCAGGCTCTGGAAACCCCATATATTTT.

With regard to this clonotype: A clone one base away is much larger, so this may be a read error. The chain combines TRBV20-1 with TRBJ2-2; 10 positions agree with TRBD2. CDR1 and CDR2 from the germline V gene are DFQATT and SNEGSKA (reference sequence). The CDR3 runs 15 residues. CDR3 sequence reads: CSARELAGRPGELLF. The CDR3 region has the DNA TGCAGTGCTAGAGAACTAGCGGGAAGGCCCGGGGAGCTGCTTTTT.

A remark on this clonotype: It may be a read error: a sequence one base away is much more abundant. V and J are TRBV20-1 and TRBJ2-7; D unclear. Germline assignment: CDR1 DFQATT and CDR2 SNEGSKA (reference sequence). This CDR3 is 16 amino acids long. Here the CDR3 reads CSARVLPTEYSYEKYF. The DNA for the CDR3 is TGCAGTGCTAGAGTGCTACCGACGGAGTACTCCTACGAGAAGTACTTC.

With regard to this clonotype: A read error may explain this, as a much larger clone is one base away. Lacking the conserved final phenylalanine or tryptophan, this CDR3 likely reflects a read error. The J gene is TRBJ2-7, the V gene TRBV28, with D tentatively TRBD1 (5 bases). V shed 3 bases and J shed 3 bases, with 15 bases lying between them. The CDR3 contains 15 residues. Per germline, CDR1 MDHEN and CDR2 SYDVKM. This chain's CDR3 is CASSFPGQGLYEQYY. The CDR3 nucleotides read TGTGCCAGCAGTTTCCCGGGTCAGGGCCTCTACGAGCAGTACTAC.

In the case of this clonotype: A much larger clone lies one base from this, so it may be a read error. V usage is TRBV20-1 and J usage is TRBJ2-1; 10 bases are shared with TRBD2. From germline, CDR1 is DFQATT and CDR2 SNEGSKA (reference sequence). CDR3 length equals 14 residues. The CDR3 nucleotides are TGCAGTGCAAGAGGGACTAGCGACTACAATGAGCAGTTCTTC. It yields the protein CSARGTSDYNEQFF.

As to this clonotype: This could be a read error, since a much larger clone is one nucleotide away. The rearrangement uses TRBV4-1 and TRBJ1-1; D call uncertain. Germline lookup yields CDR1 MGHRA and CDR2 YSYEKL. The CDR3 totals 14 residues. V lost 3 bases to trimming and J lost 6 bases, with 14 bases between them. CDR3: CASSHNTGFSEAFF. Here the CDR3 DNA reads TGCGCCAGCAGCCATAACACGGGTTTCTCTGAAGCTTTCTTT.

The chain uses TRBV7-6 and TRBJ2-5, with D tentatively TRBD2 (5 bases). The V and J ends lost 1 base and 2 bases respectively, with 8 bases between them. Germline CDR1 is SGHVS and CDR2 is FNYEAQ. The CDR3 length is 14 residues. CDR3 sequence reads: CASSLGGGQETQYF. CDR3 DNA sequence: TGTGCCAGCAGCTTAGGTGGAGGACAAGAGACCCAGTACTTC.

This clonotype was detected many times. The rearrangement links TRBV7-6 to TRBJ2-5, with D unresolved. The germline V and J ends were trimmed by 5 bases and 3 bases, with 13 bases remaining between them. The CDR3 has 14 residues. CDR1 SGHVS and CDR2 FNYEAQ come from the germline V gene. CDR3 region: CASSETHMKETQYF. CDR3 nucleotides: TGTGCCAGCAGCGAAACACACATGAAAGAGACCCAGTACTTC.